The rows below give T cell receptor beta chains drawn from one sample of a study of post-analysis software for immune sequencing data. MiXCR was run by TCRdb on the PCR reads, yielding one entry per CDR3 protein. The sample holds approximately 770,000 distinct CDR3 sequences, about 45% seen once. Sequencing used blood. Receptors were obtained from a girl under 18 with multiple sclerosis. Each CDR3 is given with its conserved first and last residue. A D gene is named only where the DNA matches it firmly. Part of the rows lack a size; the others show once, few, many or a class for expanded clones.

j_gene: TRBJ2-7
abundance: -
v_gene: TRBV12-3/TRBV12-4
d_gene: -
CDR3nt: TGTGCCAGCAGTTCGGATGACTACGAGCAGTACTTC
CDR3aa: CASSSDDYEQYF

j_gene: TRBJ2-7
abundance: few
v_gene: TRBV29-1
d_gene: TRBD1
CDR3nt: TGCAGCGTTGAAGATGGGACAGGGCTCGGCGAGCAGTACTTC
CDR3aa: CSVEDGTGLGEQYF

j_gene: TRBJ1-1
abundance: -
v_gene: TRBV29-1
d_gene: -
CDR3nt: TGCAGCGTGCGAGTACAGGGAGCGAACACTGAAGCTTTCTTT
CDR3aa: CSVRVQGANTEAFF

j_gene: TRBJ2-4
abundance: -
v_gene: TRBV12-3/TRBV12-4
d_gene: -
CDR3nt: TGTGCCAGCAGTTTGGAAGCAGGAGGGATCGGCAAAAACATTCAGTACTTC
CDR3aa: CASSLEAGGIGKNIQYF

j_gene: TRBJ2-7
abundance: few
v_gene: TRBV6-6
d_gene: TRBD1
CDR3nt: TGTGCCAGCAGTTTACAGGGGTTGGATCGCGAGCAGTACTTC
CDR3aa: CASSLQGLDREQYF

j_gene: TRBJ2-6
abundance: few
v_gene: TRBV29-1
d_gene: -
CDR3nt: TGCAGCGTTGTCGGCAACTCTGGGGCCAACGTCCTGACTTTC
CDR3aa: CSVVGNSGANVLTF

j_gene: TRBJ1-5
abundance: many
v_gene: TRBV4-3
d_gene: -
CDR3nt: TGCGCCAGCAGCCAGGGGTCTGAGGGGCCCCAGCATTTT
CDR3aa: CASSQGSEGPQHF

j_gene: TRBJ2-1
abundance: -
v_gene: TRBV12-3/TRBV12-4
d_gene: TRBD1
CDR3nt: TGTGCCAGCAAGTCTCCCCGGACAGGGGATTATGAGCAGTTCTTC
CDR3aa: CASKSPRTGDYEQFF

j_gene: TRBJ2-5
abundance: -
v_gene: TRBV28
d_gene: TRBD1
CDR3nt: TGTGCCAGCAGTCGTCCCGGGACAGGGAGGGAGACCCAGTACTTC
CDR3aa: CASSRPGTGRETQYF

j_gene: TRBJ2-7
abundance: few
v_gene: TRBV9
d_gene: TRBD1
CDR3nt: TGTGCCAGCAGCGTAGTTGGACAGGGGGCTTCCGAGCAGTACTTC
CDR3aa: CASSVVGQGASEQYF

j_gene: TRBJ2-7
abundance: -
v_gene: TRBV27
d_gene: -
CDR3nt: TGTGCCAGCAGTTTTAAGGGGGGGCCCGCCGAGCAGTACTTC
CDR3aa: CASSFKGGPAEQYF

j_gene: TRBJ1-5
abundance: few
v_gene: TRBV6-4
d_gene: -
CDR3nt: TGTGCCAGCAGTGACTGGGGGTTTGATAGCAATCAGCCCCAGCATTTT
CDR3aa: CASSDWGFDSNQPQHF

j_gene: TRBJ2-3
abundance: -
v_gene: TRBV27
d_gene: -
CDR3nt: TGTGCCAGCAGTTCATCGGGGCCTAAGGTAGATACGCAGTATTTT
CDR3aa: CASSSSGPKVDTQYF

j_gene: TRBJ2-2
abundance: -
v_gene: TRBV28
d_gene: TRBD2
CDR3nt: TGTGCCAGCAGCCCACTAGCGGGAGGGCCCCGGGAGCTGTTTTTT
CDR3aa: CASSPLAGGPRELFF

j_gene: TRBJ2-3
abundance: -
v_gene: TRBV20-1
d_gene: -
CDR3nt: TGCAGTGCTAGAACCCTTAGCGGACCCACAGATACGCAGTATTTT
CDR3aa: CSARTLSGPTDTQYF

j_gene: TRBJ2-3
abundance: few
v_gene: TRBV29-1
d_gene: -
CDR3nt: TGCAGCGTTGTCGGGGATCGTACTAGCACAGATACGCAGTATTTT
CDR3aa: CSVVGDRTSTDTQYF

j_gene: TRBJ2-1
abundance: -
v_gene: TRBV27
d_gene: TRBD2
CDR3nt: TGTACCTCGGGGGGGGCCTACAATGAGCAGTTCTTC
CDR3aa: CTSGGAYNEQFF

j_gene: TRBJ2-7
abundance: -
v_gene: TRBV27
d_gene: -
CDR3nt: TGTGCCAGCAGTCCCAACCCAGCACCCTCCTACGAGCAGTACTTC
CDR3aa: CASSPNPAPSYEQYF

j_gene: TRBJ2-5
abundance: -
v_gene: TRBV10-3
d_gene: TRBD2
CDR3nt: TGTGCCATCAGGGAGGCGGGAGAAGAGACCCAGTACTTC
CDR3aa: CAIREAGEETQYF

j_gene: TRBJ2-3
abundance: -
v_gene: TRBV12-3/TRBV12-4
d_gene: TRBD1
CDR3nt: TGTGCCAGCAGTAAGACAGGGGTCGTTGATACGCAGTATTTT
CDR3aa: CASSKTGVVDTQYF

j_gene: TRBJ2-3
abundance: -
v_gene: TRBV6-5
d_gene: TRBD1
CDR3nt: TGTGCCAGCCAAGGGACAGTCAGTAGGTTCGATACGCAGTATTTT
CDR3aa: CASQGTVSRFDTQYF

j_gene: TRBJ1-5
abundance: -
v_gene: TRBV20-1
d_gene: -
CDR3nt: TGCAGTGCTAGAGAGGAGGGGTACCAGCCCCAGCATTTT
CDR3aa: CSAREEGYQPQHF

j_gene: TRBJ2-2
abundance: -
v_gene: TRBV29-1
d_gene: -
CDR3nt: TGCAGCGGGGGACGTTGGGGCACCGGGGAGCTGTTTTTT
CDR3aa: CSGGRWGTGELFF

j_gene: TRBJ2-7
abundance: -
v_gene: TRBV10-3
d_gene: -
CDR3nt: TGTGCCATCAGTGAGTATAATGGGTACTACGAGCAGTACTTC
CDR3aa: CAISEYNGYYEQYF

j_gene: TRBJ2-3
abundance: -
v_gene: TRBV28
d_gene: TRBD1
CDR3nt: TGTGCCAGCAGTTTCCTATCAGGGGGCAACCCAGATACGCAGTATTTT
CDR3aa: CASSFLSGGNPDTQYF

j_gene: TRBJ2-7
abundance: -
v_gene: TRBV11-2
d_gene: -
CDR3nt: TGTGCCAGCAGCTTAGATCTAGGTCGCTTAACTTACGAGCAGTACTTC
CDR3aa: CASSLDLGRLTYEQYF

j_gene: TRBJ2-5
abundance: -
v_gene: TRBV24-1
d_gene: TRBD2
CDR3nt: TGTGCCACCAGTGACCATGGGACACCGGGACTAGCGGGCGAAGAGACCCAGTACTTC
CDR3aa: CATSDHGTPGLAGEETQYF

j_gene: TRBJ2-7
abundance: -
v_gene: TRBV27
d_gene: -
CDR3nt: TGTGCCACGGCACGACGGGACGGCCCCTACGAGCAGTACTTC
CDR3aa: CATARRDGPYEQYF

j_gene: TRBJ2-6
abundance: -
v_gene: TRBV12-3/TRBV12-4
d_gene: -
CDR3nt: TGTGCCAGCAGGGCGGGCGGAGACTCTGGGGCCAACGTCCTGACTTTC
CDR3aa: CASRAGGDSGANVLTF

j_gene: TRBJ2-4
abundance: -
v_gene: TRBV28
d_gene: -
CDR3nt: TGTGCCAGCAGTCCCATGACGGATCTAGCCAAAAACATTCAGTACTTC
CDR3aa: CASSPMTDLAKNIQYF

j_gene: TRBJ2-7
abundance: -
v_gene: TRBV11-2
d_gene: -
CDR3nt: TGTGCCAGCAGCCACCCGGGGCAGTGGAGCTACGAGCAGTACTTC
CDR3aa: CASSHPGQWSYEQYF

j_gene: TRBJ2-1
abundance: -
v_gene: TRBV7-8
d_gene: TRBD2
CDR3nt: TGTGCCAGCAGCACCTCAGGACTAGCGAATGAGCAGTTCTTC
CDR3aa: CASSTSGLANEQFF

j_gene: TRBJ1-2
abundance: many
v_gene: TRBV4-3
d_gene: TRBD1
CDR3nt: TGCGCCAGCAGCCAAGAAATCCGGACAGGGTACTATGGCTACACCTTC
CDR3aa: CASSQEIRTGYYGYTF

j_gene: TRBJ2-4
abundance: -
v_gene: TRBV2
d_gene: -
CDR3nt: TGTGCCAGCAGGGAAGGACTGATCTCCAAAAACATTCAGTACTTC
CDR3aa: CASREGLISKNIQYF

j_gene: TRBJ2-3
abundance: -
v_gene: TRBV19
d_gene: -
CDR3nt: TGTGCCAGTAGCGGGGGACGACAGATCGTAGATACGCAGTATTTT
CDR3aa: CASSGGRQIVDTQYF

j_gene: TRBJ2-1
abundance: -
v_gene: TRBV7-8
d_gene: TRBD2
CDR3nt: TGTGCCAGCAGCACACCGGGACTAGCGGCCTACAATGAGCAGTTCTTC
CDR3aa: CASSTPGLAAYNEQFF